Included here is one T cell receptor beta chain sequence, with context. This entry belongs to a study of CD8+ T cells in alopecia areata. This CDR3 comprises 14 residues. Germline CDR1 and CDR2: GTSNPN and SVGIG (reference sequence). V was pared by 5 bases and J by 7 bases, with 5 bases of the junction left unmatched. After isolation, RNA underwent reverse transcription to generate cDNA as the sequencing template. TCRdb's copy holds only in-frame clones and misses some; the assay was immunoSEQ multiplex PCR. Among around 100,000 clones listed, roughly 53% were seen once. The clonotype originates from a human donor in good health. Sequenced: CD4+ T cells sorted from blood. V usage is TRBV30 and J usage is TRBJ2-5; the match to TRBD2 covers 15 bases. CDR3 nucleotides: TGTGCCTGGGCGGCGGGACTAGCGGGGGGGACCCAGTACTTC. It is translated as CAWAAGLAGGTQYF.